The clone carrying this TCR beta chain has a handful of counts. As yet, its antigen is unknown. TCRdb used MiXCR to reprocess the 5' RACE reads, holding one entry per CDR3 protein. The table records more than 350,000 distinct CDR3 sequences, roughly 9% of them present only once. The donor group consisted entirely of healthy Caucasians. The sample is drawn from a study of identical twins. Study-level points and caveats: Out-of-frame beta chain sequences displayed weaker excess sharing between twins. Those out-of-frame alpha sequences shared by twins showed an excess of low generation probability. Abundant beta clonotypes from cord blood bore fewer insertions; memory repertoires lacked this pattern.

Germline lookup yields CDR1 DFQATT and CDR2 SNEGSKA (reference sequence). The V segment lost 2 bases and the J segment 4 bases; nucleotides outside the gene matches: 7. CDR3 length equals 15 residues. The gene calls are TRBV20-1 and TRBJ2-5, with 10 positions matching TRBD2. The material sequenced was naive T cells sorted from blood. The receptor comes from a woman aged 45 to 65 in good health. This CDR3 is CSARLTGLASETQYF. The CDR3 bases are TGCAGTGCTAGACTAACGGGACTAGCGTCAGAGACCCAGTACTTC.